This T cell receptor (beta chain) was identified in a study of blood T cell repertoires in COVID-19. On the study more broadly: The cDNA or gDNA used as material had been derived from T cells, B-cell-depleted T cells, or PBMCs.

Participants' reported clinical history set cohort assignment. Symptom resolution, clearance, or two negative PCRs marked donors in Cohort 3 as recovered. Germline CDR1 SNHLY, CDR2 FYNNEI. V dropped 6 bases and J dropped 4 bases, with 13 bases sitting between them. CDR3 length: 13 amino acids. This table comes from immunoSEQ multiplex PCR, and its TCRdb copy is limited to in-frame clones, with some not included. Here the sample spans around 290,000 clones, over 75% being singletons. This clone was seen just once. The sample was PBMCs or T cells enriched from blood (not recorded which). The receptor was derived from a woman aged 25 to 39 who had recovered from COVID-19. V is TRBV2 and J is TRBJ2-7; a possible D gene is TRBD1 (6 bases). Here the CDR3 reads CASRWGGQYEQYF. CDR3 nucleotides: TGTGCCAGCAGGTGGGGCGGACAGTACGAGCAGTACTTC.